This TCR beta chain was sequenced in a study of blood T cell repertoires in COVID-19. Authors' processing steps: Scientists estimated how many nucleated cells there were by amplifying reference gene primers. TCRdb's copy holds only in-frame clones and misses some; the assay was immunoSEQ multiplex PCR. V and J calls and clone size follow that table, whereas D and trimming were derived from the DNA. The sample lists roughly 120,000 clones, around 90% occurring once. The V gene's germline CDR1 is SQVTM and CDR2 ANQGSEA. CDR3 length: 14 amino acids. The junction had 7 bases not matched to a gene; V was cut back by 0 bases and J by 8 bases.

This chain connects TRBV29-1 to TRBJ2-1; 7 bases are a match to TRBD2. The sequencing input was peripheral blood. The source of this sequence is a human donor in a cohort sampled during active COVID-19. The CDR3 nucleotides read TGCAGCGTTGAAGAAGGAAAGGGAGGGGATGAGCAGTTCTTC. Translating it yields CSVEEGKGGDEQFF.